This paragraph reports one T cell receptor (beta chain). The target of this receptor is not known. No base quality values were provided; no much bigger clone lies one nucleotide off. The germline V gene (reference sequence) supplies CDR1 LNHDA and CDR2 SQIVND. Trimming at the junction amounts to 2 bases on V and 3 bases on J, and the germline ends lie 11 bases apart. CDR3 length: 15 amino acids, cysteine to phenylalanine. Solely the CDR3 DNA is kept, with 45 bases framed from the first base. For sequencing of the TCRbeta CDR3 region, genomic DNA was extracted from the sorted cells. TCRbeta CDR3 regions were sequenced using the immunoSEQ Assay. TCRdb took over this immuneACCESS table, retaining in-frame rearrangements with V and J assigned. Such tables are incomplete; in checked studies, under half of the missing clones stem from an unresolved V gene, and the remainder is unexplained. The sample records about 160,000 clones, under 95% of which are singletons. The ten largest make up about 0.31% of the sample.

Patients with autoimmune disease history or receiving systemic immunosuppression were excluded from the trial. In every dose cohort, peripheral blood was drawn for TCR sequencing at baseline, cycle 4 day 1, and cycle 7 day 1. The samples were taken from a phase I, first-in-human, multicenter, open-label dose-escalation trial of ivuxolimab. Adults with locally advanced or metastatic melanoma, renal cell carcinoma, hepatocellular carcinoma or head and neck squamous cell carcinoma were enrolled in the trial. Before TCR sequencing, CD4+ T cells and CD8+ T cells were sorted from peripheral blood as separate populations. These data come from a study of OX40 agonist ivuxolimab in advanced cancers. About the investigation overall: Ivuxolimab was an agonistic, fully human IgG2 monoclonal antibody directed against OX40 (CD134), a costimulatory receptor. Patients were allowed to have had prior anti-PD-1, anti-PD-L1 or anti-CTLA-4 therapy, and roughly 40% of the dose-escalation patients had previously received checkpoint inhibitors. The purpose of peripheral TCRbeta sequencing was to test whether ivuxolimab changed TCR sequence diversity and led to clonal T-cell expansion. The paper reports the monotherapy dose-escalation portion (N of about 54 patients) of the phase I ivuxolimab trial. Partial responses were achieved by three dose-escalation patients, of whom one had hepatocellular carcinoma and two had cutaneous melanoma. Intravenous ivuxolimab was administered to patients every 2 weeks at six dose levels: 0.01, 0.1, 0.3, 1.5, 3 and 10 mg/kg. In the dose-escalation cohort, around four fifths of patients were male, and the mean age was approximately 64 years, with a range of roughly 23 to 85. Of the approximately 54 patients in dose escalation, about 20 had hepatocellular carcinoma, some 15 had melanoma, 9 had renal cell carcinoma and 9 had head and neck cancer. What the authors observed across the whole study: The antigen specificity of the clonally expanded peripheral T cells was not determined. In the 0.1-3.0 mg/kg groups, partial responders were among the patients with the lowest normalized peripheral clonal expansion, particularly in CD8+ T cells. At doses of 0.1 to 3.0 mg/kg, clonal expansion of both CD4+ and CD8+ T cells in blood was seen between baseline and week 6. After ivuxolimab, expanded clones were on average more numerous among CD8+ T cells than among CD4+ T cells. Low levels of normalized T-cell clonal expansion were also shown by some nonresponding patients.

The sequence derives from an adult with an advanced solid tumor such as melanoma, head and neck, liver or kidney cancer. This sequence uses TRBV19 and TRBJ1-5, with a tentative D gene TRBD1 over 5 matching bases. This specimen was CD4+ or CD8+ T cells sorted from blood, taken in a trial of the OX40 agonist ivuxolimab. The nucleotide sequence is given as TGTGCCAGTAGTATAACGGGGCAAAACAATCAGCCCCAGCATTTT. Its product reads: CASSITGQNNQPQHF.